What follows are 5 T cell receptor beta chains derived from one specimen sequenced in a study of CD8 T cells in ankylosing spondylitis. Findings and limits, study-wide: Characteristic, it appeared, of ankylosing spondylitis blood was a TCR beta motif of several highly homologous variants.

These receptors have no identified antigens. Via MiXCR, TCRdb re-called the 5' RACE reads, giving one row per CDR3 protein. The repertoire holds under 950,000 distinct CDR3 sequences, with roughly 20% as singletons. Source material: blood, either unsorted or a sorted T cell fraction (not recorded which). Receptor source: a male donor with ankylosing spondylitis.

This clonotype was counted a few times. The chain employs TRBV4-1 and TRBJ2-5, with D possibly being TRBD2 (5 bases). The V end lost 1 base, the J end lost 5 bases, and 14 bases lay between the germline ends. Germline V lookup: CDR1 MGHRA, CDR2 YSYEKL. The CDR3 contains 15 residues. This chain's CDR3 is CASSQVYPTGETQYF. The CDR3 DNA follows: TGCGCCAGCAGCCAAGTGTATCCTACGGGGGAGACCCAGTACTTC.

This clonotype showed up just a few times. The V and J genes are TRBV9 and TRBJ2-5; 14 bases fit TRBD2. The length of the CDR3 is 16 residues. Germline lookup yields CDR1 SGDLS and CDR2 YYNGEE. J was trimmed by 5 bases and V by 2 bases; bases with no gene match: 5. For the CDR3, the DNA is TGTGCCAGCAGCGTTGGGACTAGCGGGAGCTGGGAGACCCAGTACTTC. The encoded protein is CASSVGTSGSWETQYF.

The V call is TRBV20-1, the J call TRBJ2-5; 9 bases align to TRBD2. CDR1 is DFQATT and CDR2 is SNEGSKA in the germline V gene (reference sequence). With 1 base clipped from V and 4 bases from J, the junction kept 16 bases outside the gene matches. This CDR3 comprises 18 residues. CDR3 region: CSARVPERSGSIVETQYF. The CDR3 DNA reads TGCAGTGCTAGAGTTCCGGAGCGTAGCGGGAGTATTGTAGAGACCCAGTACTTC.

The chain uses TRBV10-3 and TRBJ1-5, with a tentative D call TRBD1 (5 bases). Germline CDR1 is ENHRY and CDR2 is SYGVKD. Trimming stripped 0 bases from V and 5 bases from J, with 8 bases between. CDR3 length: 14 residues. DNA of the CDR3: TGTGCCATCAGTGAGTCGGGAGGGGATCAGCCCCAGCATTTT. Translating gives CAISESGGDQPQHF.

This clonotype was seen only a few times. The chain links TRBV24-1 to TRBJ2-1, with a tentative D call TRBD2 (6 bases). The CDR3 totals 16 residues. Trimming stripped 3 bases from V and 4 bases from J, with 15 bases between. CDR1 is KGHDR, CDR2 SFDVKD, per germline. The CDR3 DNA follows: TGTGCCACCAGTGATGACGGGCTAGCGACTTACAATGAGCAGTTCTTC. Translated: CATSDDGLATYNEQFF.